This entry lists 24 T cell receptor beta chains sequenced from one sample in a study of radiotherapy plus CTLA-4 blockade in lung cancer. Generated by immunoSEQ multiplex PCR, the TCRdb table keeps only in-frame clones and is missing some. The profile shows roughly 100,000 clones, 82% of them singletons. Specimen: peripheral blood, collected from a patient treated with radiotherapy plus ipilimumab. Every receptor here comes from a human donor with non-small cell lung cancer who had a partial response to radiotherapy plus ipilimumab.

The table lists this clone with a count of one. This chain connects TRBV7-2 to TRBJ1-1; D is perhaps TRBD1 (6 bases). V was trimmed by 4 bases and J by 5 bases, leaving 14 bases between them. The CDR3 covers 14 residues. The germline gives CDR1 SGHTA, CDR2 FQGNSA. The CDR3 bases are TGTGCCAGCAGCTGGGGGGGGCGCGGGACTGAAGCTTTCTTT. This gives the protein CASSWGGRGTEAFF.

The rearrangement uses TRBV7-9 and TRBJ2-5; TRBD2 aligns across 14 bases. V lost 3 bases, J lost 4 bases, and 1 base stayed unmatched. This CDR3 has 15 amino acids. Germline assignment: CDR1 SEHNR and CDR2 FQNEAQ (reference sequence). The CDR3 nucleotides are TGTGCCAGCAGCTTCGGGACTAGCGGGAGAGAGACCCAGTACTTC. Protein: CASSFGTSGRETQYF.

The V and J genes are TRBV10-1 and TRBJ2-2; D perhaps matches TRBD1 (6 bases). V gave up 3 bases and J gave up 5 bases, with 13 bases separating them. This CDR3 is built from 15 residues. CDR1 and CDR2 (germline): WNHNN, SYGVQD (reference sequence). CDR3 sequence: CASSDSRGWTGELFF. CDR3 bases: TGCGCCAGCAGTGACTCCAGGGGTTGGACCGGGGAGCTGTTTTTT.

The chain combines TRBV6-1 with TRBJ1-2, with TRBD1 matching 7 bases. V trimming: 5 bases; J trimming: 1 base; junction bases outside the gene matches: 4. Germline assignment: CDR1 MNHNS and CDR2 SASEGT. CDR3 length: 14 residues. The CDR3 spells CASSPGTDNYGYTF. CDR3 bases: TGTGCCAGCAGTCCCGGGACAGATAACTATGGCTACACCTTC.

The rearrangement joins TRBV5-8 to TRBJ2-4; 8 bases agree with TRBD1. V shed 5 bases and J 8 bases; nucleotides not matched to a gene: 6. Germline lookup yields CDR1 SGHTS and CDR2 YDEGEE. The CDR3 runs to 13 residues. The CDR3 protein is CASRGQAGHIQYF. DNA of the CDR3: TGTGCCAGCAGGGGACAGGCCGGGCACATTCAGTACTTC.

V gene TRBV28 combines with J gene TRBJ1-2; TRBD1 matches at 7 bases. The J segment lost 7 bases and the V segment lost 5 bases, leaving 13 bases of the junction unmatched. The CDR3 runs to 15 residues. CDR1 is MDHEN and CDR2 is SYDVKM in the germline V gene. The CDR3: CASSQISTGLRGYTF. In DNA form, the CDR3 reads TGTGCCAGCAGTCAAATCTCGACAGGGCTTCGTGGCTACACCTTC.

In nucleotides, the CDR3 is TGTGCCAGCAGCTTAGGGACCGGGACTAGCGGCACAGATACGCAGTATTTT. As protein: CASSLGTGTSGTDTQYF. The chain links TRBV7-3 to TRBJ2-3, with 10 bases lining up with TRBD2. The germline CDR1 and CDR2 sequences are SGHTA and FQGTGA. V shed 2 bases and J 1 base; nucleotides not matched to a gene: 6. This CDR3 spans 17 amino acids.

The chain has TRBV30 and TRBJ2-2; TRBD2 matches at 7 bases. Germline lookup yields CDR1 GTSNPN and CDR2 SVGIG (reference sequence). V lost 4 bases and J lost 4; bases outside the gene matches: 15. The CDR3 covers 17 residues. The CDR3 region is CAWIPGRGRGATGELFF. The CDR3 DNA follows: TGTGCCTGGATCCCTGGGAGGGGTAGAGGTGCCACCGGGGAGCTGTTTTTT.

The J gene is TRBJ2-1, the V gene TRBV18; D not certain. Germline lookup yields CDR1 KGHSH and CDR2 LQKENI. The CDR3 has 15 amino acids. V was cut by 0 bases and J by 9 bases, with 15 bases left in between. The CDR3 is CASSPPYLTGGEQFF. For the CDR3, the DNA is TGTGCCAGCTCACCACCGTATCTCACTGGCGGTGAGCAGTTCTTC.

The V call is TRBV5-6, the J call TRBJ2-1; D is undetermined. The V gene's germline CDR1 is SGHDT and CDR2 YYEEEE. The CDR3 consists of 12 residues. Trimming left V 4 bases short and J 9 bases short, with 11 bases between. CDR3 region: CASSTVTGEQFF. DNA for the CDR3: TGTGCCAGCAGCACCGTAACGGGTGAGCAGTTCTTC.

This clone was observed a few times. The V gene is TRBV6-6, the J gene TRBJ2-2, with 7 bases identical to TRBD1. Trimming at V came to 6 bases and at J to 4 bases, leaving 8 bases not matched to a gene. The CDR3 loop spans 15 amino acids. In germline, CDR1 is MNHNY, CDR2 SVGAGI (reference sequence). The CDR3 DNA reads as TGTGCCAGCAGCCTGGGGGCAGGGGGCACCGGGGAGCTGTTTTTT. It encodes CASSLGAGGTGELFF.

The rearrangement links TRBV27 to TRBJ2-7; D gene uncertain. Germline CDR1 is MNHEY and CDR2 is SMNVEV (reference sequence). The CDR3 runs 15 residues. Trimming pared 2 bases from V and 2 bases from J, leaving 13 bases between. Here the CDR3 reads CASSLDGTHTYEQYF. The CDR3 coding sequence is TGTGCCAGCAGTTTAGATGGCACCCACACCTACGAGCAGTACTTC.

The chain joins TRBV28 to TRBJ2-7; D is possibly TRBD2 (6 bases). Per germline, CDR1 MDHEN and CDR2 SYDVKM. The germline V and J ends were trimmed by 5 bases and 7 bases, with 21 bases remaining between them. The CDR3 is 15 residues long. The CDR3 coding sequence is TGTGCCAGCAGTCCCCGAGCCGGGGGATTGGTAGAGCAGTACTTC. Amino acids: CASSPRAGGLVEQYF.

The CDR3 DNA is TGTGCCAGCAGCTCCTCAGATCAAGAGACCCAGTACTTC. Translation gives CASSSSDQETQYF. The chain is built from TRBV5-4 and TRBJ2-5; D gene ambiguous. CDR3 length equals 13 residues. Trimming took 3 bases from V and 2 from J, leaving 8 bases between them. Germline CDR1 and CDR2: SGHNT and YYREEE (reference sequence).

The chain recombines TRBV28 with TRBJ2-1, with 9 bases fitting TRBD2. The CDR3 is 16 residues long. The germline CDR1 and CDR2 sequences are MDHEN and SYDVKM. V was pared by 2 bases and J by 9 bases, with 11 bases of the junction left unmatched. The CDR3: CASSLIGLAGSFEQFF. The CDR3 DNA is TGTGCCAGCAGTTTAATTGGCCTAGCGGGGAGCTTTGAGCAGTTCTTC.

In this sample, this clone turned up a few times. Written as DNA, the CDR3 is TGTGCCGCTAGCGGGAGGGGCCCAGAGACCCAGTACTTC. This sequence encodes CAASGRGPETQYF. The rearrangement uses TRBV30 and TRBJ2-5; TRBD2 matches 12 bases. The germline V gene encodes CDR1 GTSNPN and CDR2 SVGIG (reference sequence). V gave up 8 bases and J gave up 4 bases; unmatched junction bases: 5. This CDR3 is 13 amino acids long.

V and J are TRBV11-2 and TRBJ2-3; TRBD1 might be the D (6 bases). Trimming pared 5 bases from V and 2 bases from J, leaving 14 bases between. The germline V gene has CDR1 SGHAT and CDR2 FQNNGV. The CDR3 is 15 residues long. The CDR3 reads CASSPMRGFTDTQYF. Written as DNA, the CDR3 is TGTGCCAGCAGCCCCATGAGGGGGTTCACAGATACGCAGTATTTT. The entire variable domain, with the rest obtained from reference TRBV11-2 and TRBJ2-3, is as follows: EAGVAQSPRYKIIEKRQSVAFWCNPISGHATLYWYQQILGQGPKLLIQFQNNGVVDDSQLPKDRFSAERLKGVDSTLKIQPAKLEDSAVYLCASSPMRGFTDTQYFGPGTRLTVL.

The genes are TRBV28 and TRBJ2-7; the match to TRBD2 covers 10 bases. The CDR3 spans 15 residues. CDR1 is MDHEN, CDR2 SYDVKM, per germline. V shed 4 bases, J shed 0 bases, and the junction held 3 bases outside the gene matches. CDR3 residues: CASSSPSGSSYEQYF. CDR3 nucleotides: TGTGCCAGCAGTTCTCCTAGCGGGAGCTCCTACGAGCAGTACTTC.

As DNA, the CDR3 is TGCAGTGCGGTCGCTGGGAGGGAGCAGTTCTTC. Translated, it gives CSAVAGREQFF. The rearrangement uses TRBV20-1 and TRBJ2-1, with D possibly matching TRBD2 (6 bases). Trimming cost V 6 bases and J 10 bases, with 13 bases left between them. CDR1 and CDR2 from the germline V gene are DFQATT and SNEGSKA (reference sequence). The CDR3 totals 11 residues.

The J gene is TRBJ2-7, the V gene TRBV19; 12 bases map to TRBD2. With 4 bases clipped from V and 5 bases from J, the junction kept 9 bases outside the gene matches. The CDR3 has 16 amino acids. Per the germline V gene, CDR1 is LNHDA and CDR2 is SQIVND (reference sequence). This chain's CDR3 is CASSTTPGLAGNEQYF. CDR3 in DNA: TGTGCCAGTAGTACCACACCGGGACTAGCGGGCAACGAGCAGTACTTC.

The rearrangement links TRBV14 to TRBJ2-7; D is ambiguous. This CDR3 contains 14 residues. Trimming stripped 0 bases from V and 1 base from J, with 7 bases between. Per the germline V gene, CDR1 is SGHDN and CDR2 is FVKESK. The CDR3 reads CASSQDLTSYEQYF. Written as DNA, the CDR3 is TGTGCCAGCAGCCAAGACCTGACATCCTACGAGCAGTACTTC.

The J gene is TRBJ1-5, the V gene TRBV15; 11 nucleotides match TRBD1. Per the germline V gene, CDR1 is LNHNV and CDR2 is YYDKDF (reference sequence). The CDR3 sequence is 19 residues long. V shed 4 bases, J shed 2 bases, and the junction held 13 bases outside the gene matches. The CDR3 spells CATSTSGTGGLIGNQPQHF. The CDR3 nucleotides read TGTGCCACCAGCACGAGTGGGACAGGGGGGTTAATTGGCAATCAGCCCCAGCATTTT.

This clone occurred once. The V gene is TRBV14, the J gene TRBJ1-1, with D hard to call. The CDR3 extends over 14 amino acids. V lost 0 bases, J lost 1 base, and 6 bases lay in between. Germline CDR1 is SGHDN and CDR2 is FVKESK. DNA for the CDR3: TGTGCCAGCAGCCAAGATCGAGGGAACACTGAAGCTTTCTTT. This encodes CASSQDRGNTEAFF.

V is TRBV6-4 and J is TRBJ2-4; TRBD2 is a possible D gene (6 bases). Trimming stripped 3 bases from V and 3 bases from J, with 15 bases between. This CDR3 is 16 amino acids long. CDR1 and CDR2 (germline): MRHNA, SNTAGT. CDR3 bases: TGTGCCAGCAGTGAAGTGGCGGGGCTGGGCAAAAACATTCAGTACTTC. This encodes CASSEVAGLGKNIQYF.